These 7 T cell receptor beta chains were all obtained from the same sample, sequenced in a study of vaccination and CD4 T cells after COVID-19. An Oncomine TCR Beta short-read assay was used to sequence the DNA from cultured CD4+ T cells. TCRdb itself ran the PCR reads through MiXCR, one entry per CDR3 protein. The sample has thousands of distinct CDR3 sequences, approximately 64% seen once; the top ten hold 30%. Which antigens these TCRs recognize remains unknown. Treatment described: 10-day PBMC culture with coronavirus spike peptide pools or control peptides (ViraFEST assay). Sequencing was performed on CD4+ T cells from blood, cultured in vitro. The origin of the receptors is a human donor who had recovered from COVID-19.

The V and J genes are TRBV20-1 and TRBJ2-1; 9 nucleotides agree with TRBD2. The CDR3 is 14 residues long. Germline CDR1 DFQATT, CDR2 SNEGSKA (reference sequence). Losses at the gene ends were 4 bases for V and 9 bases for J; bases not matched to a gene: 10. This chain's CDR3 is CSATPPGLAREQFF. For the CDR3, the DNA is TGCAGTGCTACACCTCCGGGACTAGCCCGTGAGCAGTTCTTC.

This sequence joins TRBV19 and TRBJ2-3; TRBD2 matches at 11 bases. CDR1 and CDR2 from the germline V gene are LNHDA and SQIVND (reference sequence). This CDR3 is built from 17 residues. Trimming at V came to 3 bases and at J to 2 bases, leaving 7 bases not matched to a gene. CDR3 sequence (DNA): TGTGCCAGTAGTATGCTAGCTAGCGGGGGGACCACAGATACGCAGTATTTT. This sequence encodes CASSMLASGGTTDTQYF.

The chain joins TRBV2 to TRBJ1-2, with D tentatively TRBD1 (6 bases). V was cut by 10 bases and J by 8 bases, with 23 bases left in between. This CDR3 has 14 amino acids. CDR1 is SNHLY and CDR2 is FYNNEI in the germline V gene. The DNA for the CDR3 is TGTGCCACCCTAAACAGGGAACGGCCACTCGGCTACACCTTC. Its protein is CATLNRERPLGYTF. Full variable domain (outside the CDR3, taken from reference TRBV2 and TRBJ1-2): EPEVTQTPSHQVTQMGQEVILRCVPISNHLYFYWYRQILGQKVEFLVSFYNNEISEKSEIFDDQFSVERPDGSNFTLKIRSTKLEDSAMYFCATLNRERPLGYTFGSGTRLTVV.

The chain couples TRBV7-9 to TRBJ2-2; 7 nucleotides match TRBD1. This CDR3 is built from 15 residues. Germline V gene lookup returns CDR1 SEHNR and CDR2 FQNEAQ (reference sequence). The V segment lost 1 base and the J segment 1 base; nucleotides outside the gene matches: 0. CDR3 nucleotides: TGTGCCAGCAGCTTAGGGGACAGGAACACCGGGGAGCTGTTTTTT. Protein product: CASSLGDRNTGELFF.

This clonotype has a handful of counts. The chain recombines TRBV21-1 with TRBJ2-1; TRBD2, as called in the table, went unchecked against the DNA. TRBV21-1 is assigned pseudogene status. There are 15 residues in the CDR3. The DNA for the CDR3 is TGTGCCAGCAGCGGAGGGACGCCGTCCTACAATGAGCAGTTCTTC. Protein product: CASSGGTPSYNEQFF.

This clonotype appeared a few times. The rearrangement uses TRBV6-2 or TRBV6-3 and TRBJ2-5; 11 bases map to TRBD2. From germline, CDR1 is MNHEY and CDR2 SVGEGT. J lost 4 bases, V lost 8 bases, and 9 bases had no gene match. The CDR3 loop spans 15 amino acids. The CDR3 bases are TGTGCCAGCTCGAACCCCACTAGCGGGGGAGAGACCCAGTACTTC. It translates to CASSNPTSGGETQYF.

The gene calls are TRBV2 and TRBJ2-5; D perhaps matches TRBD2 (6 bases). This CDR3 spans 13 amino acids. With 2 bases removed from V and 5 bases from J, the gap between germline ends came to 9 bases. CDR1 is SNHLY and CDR2 is FYNNEI in the germline V gene. The DNA for the CDR3 is TGTGCCAGCAGTGAATGGGGACTTGAGACCCAGTACTTC. This sequence encodes CASSEWGLETQYF.